A selection of T cell receptor beta chains follows, all from one sample in a study of PD-L1 blockade in urothelial cancer. Sequencing used immunoSEQ multiplex PCR; TCRdb keeps in-frame clones, though not all of them. The data show more than 70,000 clones, with about 89% seen just once and about 3.2% held by the top ten. The source was PBMCs, collected around atezolizumab (anti-PD-L1) treatment. All receptors come from a man between 60 and 75 years old with urothelial cancer. CDR3s include the opening cysteine and the closing phenylalanine or tryptophan. The D gene is left open where the match is weak. Clone size, where shown, is once, few, many, or a class for clones that have expanded.

V gene: TRBV4-2
J gene: TRBJ2-1
clone size: .
D gene: TRBD1
CDR3 DNA: TGTGCCAGCAGGAACAGGGGAAGCACCTACAATGAGCAGTTCTTC
CDR3 protein: CASRNRGSTYNEQFF

V gene: TRBV19
J gene: TRBJ1-2
clone size: .
D gene: TRBD1
CDR3 DNA: TGTGCCAGTAGTCTCCGGGACAGGGTCAAGGGCTACACCTTC
CDR3 protein: CASSLRDRVKGYTF

V gene: TRBV27
J gene: TRBJ1-1
clone size: once
D gene: .
CDR3 DNA: TGTGCCAGCATCAACGGGGTGGACACTGAAGCTTTCTTT
CDR3 protein: CASINGVDTEAFF

V gene: TRBV27
J gene: TRBJ2-2
clone size: .
D gene: .
CDR3 DNA: TGTGCCAGCAGCCTAGTGGCCGGGGAGCTGTTTTTT
CDR3 protein: CASSLVAGELFF

V gene: TRBV19
J gene: TRBJ2-7
clone size: .
D gene: .
CDR3 DNA: TGTGCCAGTAGTAACAGGGACACTACGAGCGAGCAGTACTTC
CDR3 protein: CASSNRDTTSEQYF

V gene: TRBV19
J gene: TRBJ2-2
clone size: .
D gene: TRBD1
CDR3 DNA: TGTGCCAGTAGTATAGTGGACAGGGCCCCCGGGGAGCTGTTTTTT
CDR3 protein: CASSIVDRAPGELFF

V gene: TRBV6-1
J gene: TRBJ2-7
clone size: .
D gene: TRBD1
CDR3 DNA: TGTGCCAGCAGTGAAAGGGGGACAGCCTACGAGCAGTACTTC
CDR3 protein: CASSERGTAYEQYF

V gene: TRBV19
J gene: TRBJ2-1
clone size: .
D gene: TRBD1
CDR3 DNA: TGTGCCAGTAGTATAGGAGGGGGACAGGAGTTATACAATGAGCAGTTCTTC
CDR3 protein: CASSIGGGQELYNEQFF

V gene: TRBV5-4
J gene: TRBJ2-2
clone size: .
D gene: .
CDR3 DNA: TGTGCCAGCAGCTTGGCGGACAGATCTGTCGGGGAGCTGTTTTTT
CDR3 protein: CASSLADRSVGELFF

V gene: TRBV9
J gene: TRBJ1-1
clone size: .
D gene: TRBD1
CDR3 DNA: TGTGCCAGCAGCCGGGACAGCCGCATGAACACTGAAGCTTTCTTT
CDR3 protein: CASSRDSRMNTEAFF

V gene: TRBV19
J gene: TRBJ2-5
clone size: .
D gene: .
CDR3 DNA: TGTGCCAGTAGTACCCATCCAGGGGAGACCCAGTACTTC
CDR3 protein: CASSTHPGETQYF

V gene: TRBV29-1
J gene: TRBJ2-3
clone size: .
D gene: TRBD2
CDR3 DNA: TGCAGCGTTGTCGGACTAGCGGCTAGCACAGATACGCAGTATTTT
CDR3 protein: CSVVGLAASTDTQYF

V gene: TRBV19
J gene: TRBJ2-5
clone size: .
D gene: .
CDR3 DNA: TGTGCCAGTACCCCTTATGCGGGGGCAGAGACCCAGTACTTC
CDR3 protein: CASTPYAGAETQYF

V gene: TRBV30
J gene: TRBJ2-1
clone size: .
D gene: TRBD2
CDR3 DNA: TGTGCCTGGAGTCCTACTGGCGGGGGGCGGGAGAATGAGCAGTTCTTC
CDR3 protein: CAWSPTGGGRENEQFF

V gene: TRBV6-1
J gene: TRBJ1-5
clone size: once
D gene: .
CDR3 DNA: TGTGCCAGCACCAACGAGGGGGATCAGCCCCAGCATTTT
CDR3 protein: CASTNEGDQPQHF

V gene: TRBV5-1
J gene: TRBJ2-2
clone size: .
D gene: .
CDR3 DNA: TGCGCCAGCAGCTCGGGTCAGGGGACCGGGGAGCTGTTTTTT
CDR3 protein: CASSSGQGTGELFF

V gene: TRBV7-2
J gene: TRBJ1-2
clone size: few
D gene: TRBD1
CDR3 DNA: TGTGCCAGCAGCTCTCGGCCCAGGGGGCGACTAGAAGATGGCTACACCTTC
CDR3 protein: CASSSRPRGRLEDGYTF

V gene: TRBV7-9
J gene: TRBJ1-1
clone size: .
D gene: TRBD1
CDR3 DNA: TGTGCCAGCAGCTTAACAGGGGGCACCACTGAAGCTTTCTTT
CDR3 protein: CASSLTGGTTEAFF

V gene: TRBV18
J gene: TRBJ1-5
clone size: .
D gene: .
CDR3 DNA: TGTGCCAGCTCACCAGCCGACACATCTGATCAGCCCCAGCATTTT
CDR3 protein: CASSPADTSDQPQHF

V gene: TRBV7-9
J gene: TRBJ2-7
clone size: .
D gene: .
CDR3 DNA: TGTGCCAGCAGCTTAATCGGCCAGGGAGGCCTCGAGCAGTACTTC
CDR3 protein: CASSLIGQGGLEQYF

V gene: TRBV11-2
J gene: TRBJ1-3
clone size: few
D gene: TRBD1
CDR3 DNA: TGTGCCAGCAGCCGGACAGGGGGACCAGTAAACACCATATATTTT
CDR3 protein: CASSRTGGPVNTIYF

V gene: TRBV9
J gene: TRBJ2-1
clone size: .
D gene: TRBD2
CDR3 DNA: TGTGCCAGCAGCGGGACTAGCCGGTCTGATGAGCAGTTCTTC
CDR3 protein: CASSGTSRSDEQFF

V gene: TRBV11-2
J gene: TRBJ2-7
clone size: once
D gene: TRBD1
CDR3 DNA: TGTGCCAGCAGCCCCGGGACAGGCTACGAGCAGTACTTC
CDR3 protein: CASSPGTGYEQYF

V gene: TRBV10-3
J gene: TRBJ2-1
clone size: .
D gene: .
CDR3 DNA: TGTGCCATCAGTGATTTTCCGGGCTCCTACAATGAGCAGTTCTTC
CDR3 protein: CAISDFPGSYNEQFF

V gene: TRBV4-1
J gene: TRBJ2-3
clone size: .
D gene: .
CDR3 DNA: TGCGCCAGCAGCCAAGATCGGACCCTGGGGCCTGCGTTAGATACGCAGTATTTT
CDR3 protein: CASSQDRTLGPALDTQYF

V gene: TRBV9
J gene: TRBJ2-2
clone size: .
D gene: TRBD2
CDR3 DNA: TGTGCCAGCAGCAGACTAGCGGGAGGAAACACCGGGGAGCTGTTTTTT
CDR3 protein: CASSRLAGGNTGELFF

V gene: TRBV4-1
J gene: TRBJ1-1
clone size: .
D gene: TRBD1
CDR3 DNA: TGCGCCACAGCAAATCCCCAAAGGACAGGGGTAAGGGTAGCTTTCTTT
CDR3 protein: CATANPQRTGVRVAFF

V gene: TRBV2
J gene: TRBJ2-2
clone size: .
D gene: .
CDR3 DNA: TGTGCCAGCAGGGTAGCGGTACAGGTCGGGGAGCTGTTTTTT
CDR3 protein: CASRVAVQVGELFF

V gene: TRBV6-1
J gene: TRBJ2-1
clone size: .
D gene: .
CDR3 DNA: TGTGCCAGCAGTGCCCAGGGGACTACCGTATACAATGAGCAGTTCTTC
CDR3 protein: CASSAQGTTVYNEQFF

V gene: TRBV15
J gene: TRBJ2-1
clone size: once
D gene: TRBD2
CDR3 DNA: TGTGCCACCAGCAGAGGGCTAGCGGATTCCTACAATGAGCAGTTCTTC
CDR3 protein: CATSRGLADSYNEQFF

V gene: TRBV7-2
J gene: TRBJ2-3
clone size: .
D gene: TRBD2
CDR3 DNA: TGTGCCAGCAGCTTAGGCGGGAGGGGGTCTAGCACAGATACGCAGTATTTT
CDR3 protein: CASSLGGRGSSTDTQYF

V gene: TRBV5-1
J gene: TRBJ2-3
clone size: .
D gene: TRBD1
CDR3 DNA: TGCGCCAGCAGCTTGGAGGGACAGGGCTCAGATACGCAGTATTTT
CDR3 protein: CASSLEGQGSDTQYF

V gene: TRBV7-2
J gene: TRBJ2-5
clone size: .
D gene: TRBD2
CDR3 DNA: TGTGCCAGCAGTTGGCGGGGGGGCCAAGAGACCCAGTACTTC
CDR3 protein: CASSWRGGQETQYF

V gene: TRBV29-1
J gene: TRBJ2-5
clone size: .
D gene: .
CDR3 DNA: TGCAGCGCCGTGACAGGCGGTCGGCAAGAGACCCAGTACTTC
CDR3 protein: CSAVTGGRQETQYF

V gene: TRBV10-3
J gene: TRBJ2-5
clone size: .
D gene: TRBD2
CDR3 DNA: TGTGCCATCAGTGAGGGGGTGCGGGGGAGACAAGAGACCCAGTACTTC
CDR3 protein: CAISEGVRGRQETQYF

V gene: TRBV9
J gene: TRBJ1-5
clone size: .
D gene: .
CDR3 DNA: TGTGCCAGCAGCCCAGAGGGTAGCAATCAGCCCCAGCATTTT
CDR3 protein: CASSPEGSNQPQHF

V gene: TRBV2
J gene: TRBJ1-1
clone size: .
D gene: .
CDR3 DNA: TGTGCCAGCAGTGAAGTCATGAACACTGAAGCTTTCTTT
CDR3 protein: CASSEVMNTEAFF

V gene: TRBV2
J gene: TRBJ2-7
clone size: .
D gene: .
CDR3 DNA: TGTGCCAGCAGTGAAGGGGTTCAGGGCGACGAGCAGTACTTC
CDR3 protein: CASSEGVQGDEQYF

V gene: TRBV9
J gene: TRBJ2-1
clone size: .
D gene: .
CDR3 DNA: TGTGCCAGCAGCGTAAAAGGAGAAAGCTACAATGAGCAGTTCTTC
CDR3 protein: CASSVKGESYNEQFF

V gene: TRBV19
J gene: TRBJ2-1
clone size: .
D gene: TRBD2
CDR3 DNA: TGTGCCAGTAGTAGGTCTAGCGGGATTTCCTACAATGAGCAGTTCTTC
CDR3 protein: CASSRSSGISYNEQFF

V gene: TRBV18
J gene: TRBJ2-1
clone size: .
D gene: .
CDR3 DNA: TGTGCCAGCTCACCAGTGGGGAGTGAGCAGTTCTTC
CDR3 protein: CASSPVGSEQFF

V gene: TRBV6-6
J gene: TRBJ2-1
clone size: few
D gene: .
CDR3 DNA: TGTGCCATAACTCGGGGGACCTACAATGAGCAGTTCTTC
CDR3 protein: CAITRGTYNEQFF

V gene: TRBV7-2
J gene: TRBJ2-1
clone size: once
D gene: .
CDR3 DNA: TGTGCCAGCAGCTTAGAGGGAGCTGAGCAGTTCTTC
CDR3 protein: CASSLEGAEQFF

V gene: TRBV10-1
J gene: TRBJ2-5
clone size: few
D gene: TRBD2
CDR3 DNA: TGCGCCAGCAGTGACCGACGGGGGGTGGAGACCCAGTACTTC
CDR3 protein: CASSDRRGVETQYF

V gene: TRBV5-1
J gene: TRBJ1-4
clone size: .
D gene: TRBD1
CDR3 DNA: TGCGCCAGCAGCTTGGACAGGGGTGAAAAACTGTTTTTT
CDR3 protein: CASSLDRGEKLFF

V gene: TRBV5-1
J gene: TRBJ2-6
clone size: once
D gene: .
CDR3 DNA: TGCGCCAGCAGCTTGGCAAGACAGTTAGGTGGGGCCAACGTCCTGACTTTC
CDR3 protein: CASSLARQLGGANVLTF

V gene: TRBV7-8
J gene: TRBJ2-7
clone size: .
D gene: .
CDR3 DNA: TGTGCCAGCAGCGCGCGGCCAGGTACTAGAAAAGGCAACGAGCAGTACTTC
CDR3 protein: CASSARPGTRKGNEQYF

V gene: TRBV7-9
J gene: TRBJ2-3
clone size: .
D gene: TRBD2
CDR3 DNA: TGTGCCAGCAGCTTAGGGGGACTAGCGGGCGTGGGGGATACGCAGTATTTT
CDR3 protein: CASSLGGLAGVGDTQYF

V gene: TRBV6-1
J gene: TRBJ2-3
clone size: .
D gene: TRBD2
CDR3 DNA: TGTGCCAGCAGTGAGCAGGGGACTAGCTTTCTGTATTTT
CDR3 protein: CASSEQGTSFLYF

V gene: TRBV12-5
J gene: TRBJ2-1
clone size: .
D gene: .
CDR3 DNA: TGTGCTAGCCTGAGCGCCAGCTCCTACAATGAGCAGTTCTTC
CDR3 protein: CASLSASSYNEQFF

V gene: TRBV19
J gene: TRBJ1-1
clone size: .
D gene: TRBD1
CDR3 DNA: TGTGCCAGTAGTGCCACAGGGGGTTTGGCTGAAGCTTTCTTT
CDR3 protein: CASSATGGLAEAFF

V gene: TRBV18
J gene: TRBJ2-1
clone size: .
D gene: TRBD1
CDR3 DNA: TGTGCCAGCTCACCAGTCGGACAGGGGGATGAGCAGTTCTTC
CDR3 protein: CASSPVGQGDEQFF